This T cell receptor beta chain was profiled in a study of shared T cell receptors in the human thymus. Produced via immunoSEQ multiplex PCR; TCRdb's table is partial and in-frame only. The profile shows under 850,000 clones, roughly 90% of them singletons. The CDR3 has 15 amino acids. Germline CDR1 LNHDA, CDR2 SQIVND (reference sequence). After removal of 3 bases from V and 6 bases from J, the junction contained 10 bases not matched to a gene. The sample was also reused in another study, on human thymus T cells. That work states: The donors were infants in Finland with congenital heart defects, otherwise immunologically healthy. The source of the thymus tissue was resections taken during corrective heart surgery. Repertoires from thymus and blood appeared to show biased V and J gene usage. Highly overlapping thymic repertoires in unrelated individuals were reported by related research.

Sequenced: thymocytes. This rearrangement joins TRBV19 to TRBJ1-2, with TRBD1 matching over 7 bases. This TCR derives from a boy in the first two years of life with a congenital heart defect. CDR3 amino acids: CASSICRQGRDGYTF. CDR3 DNA sequence: TGTGCCAGTAGTATTTGTCGACAGGGAAGGGATGGCTACACCTTC.